The clone carrying this T cell receptor beta chain was detected only once. These data belong to a study of blood T cell repertoires in COVID-19. Whole-study context: Samples representing acute and convalescent COVID-19 were sourced from the United States, Italy and Spain.

This CDR3 has 15 residues. Trimming removed 7 bases from V and 4 bases from J; junction bases left unmatched: 12. Germline values: CDR1 LNHDA, CDR2 SQIVND (reference sequence). TCRdb's copy holds only in-frame clones and misses some; the assay was immunoSEQ multiplex PCR. Among about 130,000 clones listed, more than 70% were seen once. The chain couples TRBV19 to TRBJ1-1, with 7 bases lining up with TRBD1. Sequencing was carried out using peripheral blood. The TCR sequence derives from a woman older than 75 with acute or convalescent COVID-19. The CDR3 protein is CASTPGTARATEAFF. CDR3 in DNA: TGTGCCAGTACCCCCGGGACAGCCCGAGCCACTGAAGCTTTCTTT.